These 18 T cell receptor beta chains were sequenced from one sample in a study of high-grade serous ovarian cancer treatment subgroups. Some clones are missing from TCRdb's copy, which holds only in-frame ones; the method was immunoSEQ multiplex PCR. The sample lists 500 to 650 clones, about 77% occurring once. Tumor samples were obtained before definitive surgery or chemotherapy. The sample comprised tumor tissue. The receptors here all came from a human donor with high-grade serous ovarian cancer.

The J gene is TRBJ2-1, the V gene TRBV6-5; D uncertain. Trimming shortened V by 1 base and J by 0 bases, and 10 bases separated the two germline ends. Per germline, CDR1 MNHEY and CDR2 SVGAGI. The CDR3 loop spans 16 amino acids. For the CDR3, the DNA is TGTGCCAGCAGTTACTTCCCGGAGAGCTCCTACAATGAGCAGTTCTTC. Its protein product is CASSYFPESSYNEQFF.

The V call is TRBV7-3, the J call TRBJ2-3; 7 bases align to TRBD2. Losses at the gene ends were 3 bases for V and 1 base for J; bases not matched to a gene: 1. There are 14 residues in the CDR3. Germline CDR1 is SGHTA and CDR2 is FQGTGA. The chain's CDR3 is CASSFRGGTDTQYF. The CDR3 bases are TGTGCCAGCAGCTTCCGGGGGGGCACAGATACGCAGTATTTT. Full variable domain (missing parts from reference TRBV7-3 and TRBJ2-3): GAGVSQTPSNKVTEKGKYVELRCDPISGHTALYWYRQSLGQGPEFLIYFQGTGAADDSGLPNDRFFAVRPEGSVSTLKIQRTERGDSAVYLCASSFRGGTDTQYFGPGTRLTVL.

This clone has only one observation. This chain links TRBV5-4 with TRBJ2-5; no clear D gene. The CDR3 covers 12 residues. Trimming shortened V by 2 bases and J by 4 bases, and 6 bases separated the two germline ends. CDR1 SGHNT and CDR2 YYREEE come from the germline V gene (reference sequence). The CDR3 loop is CASSFPRETQYF. Written as DNA, the CDR3 is TGTGCCAGCAGCTTCCCTCGAGAGACCCAGTACTTC.

This clone was seen a single time. V gene TRBV6-5 combines with J gene TRBJ2-7; a weak D match, TRBD1 (6 bases). V lost 2 bases, J lost 4 bases, and 12 bases lay in between. The V gene's germline CDR1 is MNHEY and CDR2 SVGAGI. This CDR3 spans 14 amino acids. CDR3 amino acids: CASSYGGAGYEQYF. Written as DNA, the CDR3 is TGTGCCAGCAGTTACGGGGGCGCGGGTTACGAGCAGTACTTC.

The chain recombines TRBV5-1 with TRBJ2-5; D is unresolved. The CDR3 totals 13 residues. Per germline, CDR1 SGHRS and CDR2 YFSETQ. V lost 0 bases and J lost 5, with 8 bases in between. The CDR3 sequence is CASSLEFGETQYF. The CDR3 DNA reads TGCGCCAGCAGCTTGGAATTTGGGGAGACCCAGTACTTC.

The chain is built from TRBV25-1 and TRBJ2-1; TRBD2 might be the D (7 bases). V was pared by 6 bases and J by 9 bases, with 15 bases between. Germline V gene lookup returns CDR1 MGHDK and CDR2 SYGVNS. The CDR3 loop spans 13 amino acids. The CDR3 protein is CASREGGALEQFF. CDR3 bases: TGTGCCAGCAGGGAGGGGGGGGCTCTTGAGCAGTTCTTC.

The chain uses TRBV6-4 and TRBJ2-3; 13 bases are shared with TRBD2. Germline CDR1 is MRHNA and CDR2 is SNTAGT. With 4 bases clipped from V and 2 bases from J, the junction kept 3 bases outside the gene matches. This CDR3 region has 16 residues. In DNA, the CDR3 is TGTGCCAGCAGTGCGACTAGCGGGGGGCCCACAGATACGCAGTATTTT. It specifies CASSATSGGPTDTQYF.

This clone was seen just once. This rearrangement joins TRBV28 to TRBJ1-2; the D gene is possibly TRBD1 (5 bases). The germline CDR1 and CDR2 sequences are MDHEN and SYDVKM. This CDR3 region has 13 residues. V lost 4 bases to trimming and J lost 4 bases, with 10 bases between them. CDR3 amino acids: CASSSREIYGYTF. The CDR3 DNA sequence: TGTGCCAGCAGTTCCAGGGAGATCTATGGCTACACCTTC.

The CDR3 loop is CASSRGGKVNTEAFF. In nucleotides, the CDR3 is TGTGCCAGCTCACGCGGGGGTAAGGTGAACACTGAAGCTTTCTTT. V usage is TRBV18 and J usage is TRBJ1-1; tentative D call: TRBD1 (5 bases). Per germline, CDR1 KGHSH and CDR2 LQKENI. This CDR3 is 15 amino acids long. Trimming cost V 4 bases and J 0 bases, with 12 bases left between them.

CDR3 DNA: TGTGCCAGCAGCTGGGGACTAGACACCGGGGAGCTGTTTTTT. As protein: CASSWGLDTGELFF. V is TRBV7-2 and J is TRBJ2-2; 8 positions agree with TRBD2. V lost 4 bases to trimming and J lost 3 bases; unmatched junction nucleotides: 1. The CDR3 runs 14 residues. The germline gives CDR1 SGHTA, CDR2 FQGNSA.

The rearrangement links TRBV7-2 to TRBJ2-1, with 7 bases fitting TRBD1. From germline, CDR1 is SGHTA and CDR2 FQGNSA. The V gene end was trimmed by 4 bases and the J gene end by 7 bases; junction bases not matched to a gene: 4. This CDR3 has 13 amino acids. The DNA of the CDR3 is TGTGCCAGCAGCTCCGCGACAGGGAATGAGCAGTTCTTC. It translates to CASSSATGNEQFF. Together with reference TRBV7-2 and TRBJ2-1, the CDR3 gives the full variable domain: GAGVSQSPSNKVTEKGKDVELRCDPISGHTALYWYRQSLGQGLEFLIYFQGNSAPDKSGLPSDRFSAERTGGSVSTLTIQRTQQEDSAVYLCASSSATGNEQFFGPGTRLTVL.

The J gene is TRBJ1-2, the V gene TRBV5-6; TRBD1 aligns across 12 bases. V dropped 4 bases and J dropped 7; count of bases not matched to a gene: 5. Germline CDR1 and CDR2: SGHDT and YYEEEE. CDR3 length: 14 amino acids. CDR3 loop: CASSNRDRGPGYTF. Here the CDR3 DNA reads TGTGCCAGCAGCAATAGGGACAGGGGGCCTGGCTACACCTTC.

The CDR3 sequence is CASSSSGRGNEKLFF. DNA of the CDR3: TGTGCCAGCTCAAGCTCGGGACGGGGAAATGAAAAACTGTTTTTT. The chain carries TRBV18 and TRBJ1-4, with D perhaps matching TRBD1 (5 bases). Germline V gene sequence: CDR1 KGHSH, CDR2 LQKENI. The CDR3 runs to 15 residues. Trimming stripped 5 bases from V and 5 bases from J, with 15 bases between.

This clone was observed a single time. This chain uses TRBV6-1 with TRBJ2-6; 10 nucleotides line up with TRBD1. This CDR3 region has 15 residues. CDR1 MNHNS and CDR2 SASEGT come from the germline V gene. The trim removed 11 bases at V and 0 bases at J, leaving 4 bases unmatched. The CDR3 here is CAEGQGNSGANVLTF. The DNA for the CDR3 is TGTGCCGAGGGACAGGGGAACTCTGGGGCCAACGTCCTGACTTTC.

This clone was found a few times. V gene TRBV7-8 combines with J gene TRBJ1-4; 9 positions agree with TRBD1. V lost 3 bases and J lost 8; bases outside the gene matches: 7. Per the germline V gene, CDR1 is SGHVS and CDR2 is FQNEAQ. This CDR3 contains 15 residues. CDR3 coding DNA: TGTGCCAGCAGCTTCAGTGGACAGGGGAGGGAAAAACTGTTTTTT. Residues: CASSFSGQGREKLFF.

Sample share makes this clone large. CDR3 region: CASSRTGTGVQQYF. The CDR3 DNA reads TGTGCCAGCAGCCGAACCGGGACTGGGGTACAGCAGTACTTC. This chain connects TRBV7-9 to TRBJ2-7; D is possibly TRBD2 (6 bases). From germline, CDR1 is SEHNR and CDR2 FQNEAQ (reference sequence). With 5 bases removed from V and 8 bases from J, the gap between germline ends came to 19 bases. CDR3 length: 14 residues.

The table lists this clone with a count of one. The chain joins TRBV27 to TRBJ2-1; possible D gene TRBD2, 5 bases. Trimming cost V 7 bases and J 12 bases, with 22 bases left between them. The CDR3 contains 14 residues. Germline V gives CDR1 MNHEY, CDR2 SMNVEV (reference sequence). The CDR3 DNA follows: TGTGCCAGCACCCGAGGCGGGCCTGGTGGGGTGCAGTTCTTC. This gives the protein CASTRGGPGGVQFF.

The J gene is TRBJ2-3, the V gene TRBV6-6; TRBD1 is a possible D gene (5 bases). The V gene lost 4 bases and the J gene lost 2 bases, with 13 bases spanning the gap. Germline CDR1 is MNHNY and CDR2 is SVGAGI (reference sequence). The CDR3 covers 15 residues. CDR3 bases: TGTGCCAGCAGTTTCAGGGTCCTATCCACAGATACGCAGTATTTT. As protein: CASSFRVLSTDTQYF.